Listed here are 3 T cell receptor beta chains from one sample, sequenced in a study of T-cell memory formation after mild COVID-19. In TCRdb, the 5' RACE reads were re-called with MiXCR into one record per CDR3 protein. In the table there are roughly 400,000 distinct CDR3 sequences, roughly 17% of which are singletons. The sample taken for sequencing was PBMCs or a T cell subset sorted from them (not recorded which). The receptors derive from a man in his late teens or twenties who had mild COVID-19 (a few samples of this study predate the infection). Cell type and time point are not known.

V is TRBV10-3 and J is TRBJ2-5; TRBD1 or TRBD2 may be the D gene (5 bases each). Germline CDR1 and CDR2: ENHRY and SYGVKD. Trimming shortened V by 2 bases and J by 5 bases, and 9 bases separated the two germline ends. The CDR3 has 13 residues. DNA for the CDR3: TGTGCCATCAGTGAGGAGGGGAGTGAGACCCAGTACTTC. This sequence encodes CAISEEGSETQYF.

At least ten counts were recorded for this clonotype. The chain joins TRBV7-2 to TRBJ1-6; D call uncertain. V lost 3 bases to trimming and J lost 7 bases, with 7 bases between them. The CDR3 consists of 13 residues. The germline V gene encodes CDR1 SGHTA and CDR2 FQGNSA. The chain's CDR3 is CASSFGPNSPLHF. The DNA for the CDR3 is TGTGCCAGCAGCTTCGGACCAAATTCACCCCTCCACTTT.

Here the CDR3 DNA reads TGTGCCAGCAGCTTGGAGAGCTACAATGAGCAGTTCTTC. Protein: CASSLESYNEQFF. The chain is built from TRBV5-6 and TRBJ2-1; D call uncertain. The ends were cut back, 0 bases at V and 3 bases at J, with 4 bases in the middle. CDR3 length equals 13 residues. Germline-derived CDR1 and CDR2 are SGHDT and YYEEEE.